Below are 7 T cell receptor beta chains sequenced from a single sample in a study of cytomegalovirus exposure and HLA in healthy donors. PCR involved 60 Vbeta and 13 Jbeta primers. Sequencing used immunoSEQ multiplex PCR; TCRdb keeps in-frame clones, though not all of them. The sample has about 160,000 clones; roughly 81% are singletons. The sample comprised PBMCs. The source of these receptors is a man aged 18 to 30 in good health and CMV-seropositive.

The CDR3 reads CASSLTGENTEAFF. The CDR3 DNA follows: TGTGCCAGCAGCTTAACAGGGGAGAACACTGAAGCTTTCTTT. J is TRBJ1-1 and V is TRBV7-3; D perhaps matches TRBD1 (5 bases). This CDR3 has 14 amino acids. With 0 bases removed from V and 1 base from J, the gap between germline ends came to 6 bases. CDR1 SGHTA and CDR2 FQGTGA come from the germline V gene.

The V gene is TRBV11-3, the J gene TRBJ1-2, with TRBD1 matching 7 bases. The trim removed 0 bases at V and 7 bases at J, leaving 14 bases unmatched. This CDR3 has 17 residues. Germline values: CDR1 SGHNT, CDR2 YENEEA. The CDR3 spells CASSLDAETGPRGGYTF. The CDR3 bases are TGTGCCAGCAGCTTAGATGCAGAGACAGGGCCACGTGGTGGCTACACCTTC.

This chain uses TRBV7-9 with TRBJ1-6, with D possibly TRBD1 on 6 matching bases. From germline, CDR1 is SEHNR and CDR2 FQNEAQ (reference sequence). The CDR3 totals 12 residues. Trimming took off 1 base at V and 18 bases at J, with 13 bases between the two ends. As DNA, the CDR3 is TGTGCCAGCAGCTTAGAGGGGGTAAGACCCCACTTT. Its translation is CASSLEGVRPHF.

The rearrangement links TRBV9 to TRBJ1-1; a weak D match, TRBD1 (5 bases). Trimming stripped 0 bases from V and 5 bases from J, with 8 bases between. CDR1 is SGDLS, CDR2 YYNGEE, per germline. CDR3 length: 13 amino acids. The chain's CDR3 is CASSVGRGTEAFF. The CDR3 bases are TGTGCCAGCAGCGTAGGAAGGGGAACTGAAGCTTTCTTT.

The rearrangement uses TRBV4-3 and TRBJ1-3; D is uncertain. The CDR3 extends over 16 amino acids. CDR1 and CDR2 from the germline V gene are LGHNA and YSLEER. V was cut by 3 bases and J by 3 bases, with 15 bases left in between. As DNA, the CDR3 is TGCGCCAGCAGCCAGGGTCACGGGTTACTTGGAAACACCATATATTTT. Translation gives CASSQGHGLLGNTIYF.

This clone occurred once. V gene TRBV21-1 combines with J gene TRBJ1-2; the table assigns TRBD1, which was not confirmed against the DNA. TRBV21-1 is marked as a pseudogene. The CDR3 sequence is 19 residues long. For the CDR3, the DNA is TGTGCCAGCAGCACTTCATGCTTTGGGGCGATCGGCCCGAACTATGGCTACACCTTC. Translated: CASSTSCFGAIGPNYGYTF.

The V call is TRBV27, the J call TRBJ1-4; TRBD1 aligns across 8 bases. The CDR3 runs 16 residues. Germline V lookup: CDR1 MNHEY, CDR2 SMNVEV (reference sequence). With 5 bases clipped from V and 0 bases from J, the junction kept 5 bases outside the gene matches. CDR3 sequence: CASSPIQGATNEKLFF. In DNA form, the CDR3 reads TGTGCCAGCAGTCCAATACAGGGGGCAACTAATGAAAAACTGTTTTTT.